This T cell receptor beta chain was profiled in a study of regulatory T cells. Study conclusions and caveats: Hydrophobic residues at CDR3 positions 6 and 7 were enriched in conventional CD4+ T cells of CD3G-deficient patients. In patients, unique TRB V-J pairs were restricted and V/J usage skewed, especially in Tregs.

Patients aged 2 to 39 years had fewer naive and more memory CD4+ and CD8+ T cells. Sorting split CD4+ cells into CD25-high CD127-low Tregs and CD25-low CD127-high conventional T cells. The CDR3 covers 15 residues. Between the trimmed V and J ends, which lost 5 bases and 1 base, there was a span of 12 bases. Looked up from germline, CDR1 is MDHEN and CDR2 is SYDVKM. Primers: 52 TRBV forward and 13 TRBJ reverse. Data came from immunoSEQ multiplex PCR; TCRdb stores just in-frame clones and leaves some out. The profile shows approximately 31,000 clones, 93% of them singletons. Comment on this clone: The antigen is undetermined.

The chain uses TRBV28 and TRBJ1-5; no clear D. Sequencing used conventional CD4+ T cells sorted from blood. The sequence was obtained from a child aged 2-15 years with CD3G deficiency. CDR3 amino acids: CASSEGGRSNQPQHF. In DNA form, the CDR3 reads TGTGCCAGCAGTGAAGGTGGTAGAAGCAATCAGCCCCAGCATTTT.